This TCR beta chain emerged from a study of T cell responses to AZD1222 COVID-19 vaccine. Study-level findings and limits: Repertoire samples came only from after the peak T cell response. Spike-specific TCR breadth and depth were elevated following two AZD1222 doses. Only six people who got AZD1222 tested seropositive at baseline. Donors in the cohort were predominantly white British and more often female, and clonal diversity was possibly underestimated.

Produced via immunoSEQ multiplex PCR; TCRdb's table is partial and in-frame only. The sample lists over 150,000 clones; roughly 92% were seen once. Germline values: CDR1 MDHEN, CDR2 SYDVKM. Trimming took off 10 bases at V and 8 bases at J, with 14 bases between the two ends. CDR3 size: 11 residues. This clone was seen more than once but under ten times. Its antigen is undetermined. J is TRBJ1-1 and V is TRBV28; the D gene is possibly TRBD1 (5 bases). This specimen was peripheral blood, taken on day 0 of AZD1222 vaccination. The TCR was taken from an adult in good health. CDR3: CAINSAGEAFF. The CDR3 DNA follows: TGTGCCATCAATTCCGCAGGGGAAGCTTTCTTT.